One and the same sample provided the 17 T cell receptor beta chains below, sequenced in a study of T cells in Graves' hyperthyroidism and ophthalmopathy. Amplification of TCR beta CDR3 regions was performed using RNA transcripts as template. The HTBI set primed first-round TCR CDR3 RT-PCR. From the multiplex PCR reads, TCRdb called clonotypes with MiXCR, one entry per CDR3 protein. The data hold roughly 740,000 distinct CDR3 sequences, with around 15% observed a single time. The sequenced material came from blood. The receptors come from a man between 18 and 35 years old with Graves' hyperthyroidism.

This clonotype has just a few counts. This rearrangement joins TRBV9 to TRBJ1-1; D gene uncertain. CDR1 and CDR2 from the germline V gene are SGDLS and YYNGEE. The V and J ends lost 4 bases and 0 bases respectively, with 10 bases between them. The CDR3 has 14 amino acids. CDR3 DNA: TGTGCCAGCAGCCCGGGGTACATGAACACTGAAGCTTTCTTT. Encoded protein: CASSPGYMNTEAFF.

This clonotype was seen ten or more times. The V and J genes are TRBV28 and TRBJ1-2; TRBD1 agrees at 7 bases. Looked up from germline, CDR1 is MDHEN and CDR2 is SYDVKM. This CDR3 has 17 amino acids. V gave up 7 bases and J gave up 0 bases; unmatched junction bases: 14. Written as DNA, the CDR3 is TGTGCCAGCACCTACCCGGGGTCCCAGGGGGCTAACTATGGCTACACCTTC. Residues: CASTYPGSQGANYGYTF.

This clonotype appeared many times. The rearrangement joins TRBV7-2 to TRBJ1-4; the match to TRBD1 covers 9 bases. CDR3 size: 14 residues. Unmatched junction bases numbered 3, after V lost 4 bases and J lost 6 bases. In germline, CDR1 is SGHTA, CDR2 FQGNSA. CDR3 DNA sequence: TGTGCCAGCAGCTCCGGGACAGGGCATGAAAAACTGTTTTTT. It yields the protein CASSSGTGHEKLFF.

The genes are TRBV20-1 and TRBJ2-7; tentatively, D is TRBD2 (6 bases). The germline gives CDR1 DFQATT, CDR2 SNEGSKA (reference sequence). Trimming cost V 6 bases and J 5 bases, with 17 bases left between them. This CDR3 has 13 amino acids. CDR3 sequence (DNA): TGCAGTGCAATCGGCGGGGCGTGGAACGAGCAGTACTTC. It translates to CSAIGGAWNEQYF.

The table lists this clonotype with many counts. V is TRBV11-2 and J is TRBJ1-1; D perhaps matches TRBD1 (5 bases). The germline V gene encodes CDR1 SGHAT and CDR2 FQNNGV. The CDR3 has 14 amino acids. Trimming removed 2 bases at V and 1 base at J, with 8 bases between. CDR3 amino acids: CASSLRQQNTEAFF. In nucleotides, the CDR3 is TGTGCCAGCAGCTTAAGACAGCAGAACACTGAAGCTTTCTTT.

At least ten counts were recorded for this clonotype. The J gene is TRBJ2-5, the V gene TRBV10-3; 7 bases agree with TRBD1. Germline V lookup: CDR1 ENHRY, CDR2 SYGVKD. The CDR3 runs 15 residues. V lost 2 bases, J lost 2 bases, and 5 bases stayed unmatched. CDR3 bases: TGTGCCATCAGTGAGCTGACAGGGACACAAGAGACCCAGTACTTC. Translating gives CAISELTGTQETQYF.

In its sample, this clonotype was seen a few times. The V call is TRBV2, the J call TRBJ2-3; 15 bases map to TRBD2. The CDR3 consists of 17 residues. Germline lookup yields CDR1 SNHLY and CDR2 FYNNEI. With V trimmed by 3 bases and J by 3 bases, 4 bases remained unmatched. The CDR3 region is CASSDLGLAGGTDTQYF. The CDR3 nucleotides are TGTGCCAGCAGTGACCTAGGACTAGCGGGAGGGACAGATACGCAGTATTTT.

This clonotype was seen more than once but under ten times. The chain is built from TRBV10-2 and TRBJ2-6, with 8 bases identical to TRBD1. In germline, CDR1 is WSHSY, CDR2 SAAADI. The V segment lost 10 bases and the J segment 4 bases; nucleotides outside the gene matches: 6. This CDR3 is 14 amino acids long. CDR3 nucleotide sequence: TGCGCCACCCGGACAGGGTCAGGGGCCAACGTCCTGACTTTC. Protein product: CATRTGSGANVLTF.

This clonotype was detected only a few times. The chain links TRBV7-8 to TRBJ1-2, with no clear D. The CDR3 is 16 amino acids. CDR1 is SGHVS, CDR2 FQNEAQ, per germline. The ends were cut back, 5 bases at V and 1 base at J, with 17 bases in the middle. CDR3 nucleotides: TGTGCCAGCAGCCCAGGCCGATCTATCTTTAACTATGGCTACACCTTC. It translates to CASSPGRSIFNYGYTF. The full variable domain, its missing parts supplied by reference TRBV7-8 and TRBJ1-2, is GAGVSQSPRYKVAKRGQDVALRCDPISGHVSLFWYQQALGQGPEFLTYFQNEAQLDKSGLPSDRFFAERPEGSVSTLKIQRTQQEDSAVYLCASSPGRSIFNYGYTFGSGTRLTVV.

The chain employs TRBV6-1 and TRBJ2-5, with unresolved D. V was cut by 4 bases and J by 5 bases, with 11 bases left in between. The germline gives CDR1 MNHNS, CDR2 SASEGT. CDR3 length equals 13 residues. CDR3 in amino acids: CASSGSVGETQYF. CDR3 sequence (DNA): TGTGCCAGCAGTGGCAGCGTCGGGGAGACCCAGTACTTC.

This clonotype was counted ten times or more. V gene TRBV3-1 combines with J gene TRBJ1-1; 7 bases line up with TRBD1. CDR1 and CDR2 (germline): LGHDT, YNNKEL (reference sequence). This CDR3 contains 13 residues. With 8 bases clipped from V and 1 base from J, the junction kept 4 bases outside the gene matches. CDR3 sequence reads: CASSHRGNTEAFF. Here the CDR3 DNA reads TGTGCCAGCTCCCACAGGGGGAACACTGAAGCTTTCTTT.

This clonotype was counted a few times. One base away lies a much larger clone, so this may be a sequencing read error. The rearrangement uses TRBV2 and TRBJ2-7; 10 bases line up with TRBD2. The V gene end was trimmed by 6 bases and the J gene end by 4 bases; junction bases not matched to a gene: 9. Germline CDR1 reads SNHLY; CDR2 reads FYNNEI. The CDR3 contains 15 residues. The CDR3 loop is CASRRSETSGYEQYF. The CDR3 DNA reads as TGTGCCAGCAGAAGATCCGAGACTAGCGGGTACGAGCAGTACTTC.

The CDR3 loop reads CASSPRSRTANEKLFF. In DNA, the CDR3 is TGTGCCAGCAGCCCAAGATCACGGACAGCTAATGAAAAACTGTTTTTT. This chain uses TRBV3-1 with TRBJ1-4; D possibly corresponds to TRBD1 (6 bases). Deletions cut 4 bases from V and 3 bases from J, with 15 bases between. Germline CDR1 and CDR2: LGHDT and YNNKEL (reference sequence). The CDR3 is 16 amino acids.

Comment on this clonotype: At one of its ends the junction is not consistent with the germline gene, which may arise from a read error. The rearrangement joins TRBV5-4 to TRBJ2-2, with 8 bases lining up with TRBD2. Germline-derived CDR1 and CDR2 are SGHNT and YYREEE (reference sequence). This CDR3 has 15 amino acids. The CDR3 here is CASSSTSANTGELLF. CDR3 in DNA: TGTGCCAGCAGCTCGACTAGCGCGAACACCGGGGAGCTGCTTTTT.

V is TRBV6-9 and J is TRBJ2-7; TRBD2 is a possible D gene (5 bases). Between the trimmed V and J ends, which lost 3 bases and 5 bases, there was a span of 11 bases. From germline, CDR1 is MNHGY and CDR2 SVAAGI. This CDR3 has 13 residues. For the CDR3, the DNA is TGTGCCAGCAGTTACGGCGGGCGGGACGAGCAGTACTTC. Amino acid sequence: CASSYGGRDEQYF.

The V and J genes are TRBV28 and TRBJ1-4; D ambiguous. CDR1 is MDHEN and CDR2 is SYDVKM in the germline V gene. The germline V and J ends were trimmed by 6 bases and 4 bases, with 9 bases remaining between them. The length of the CDR3 is 13 residues. CDR3 coding DNA: TGTGCCAGCAGCCCCGGGAATAATGAAAAACTGTTTTTT. This codes for CASSPGNNEKLFF.

The V call is TRBV28, the J call TRBJ1-5, with 7 bases that match TRBD1. J gave up 4 bases and V 6 bases, and 3 bases lay outside the gene matches. Germline CDR1 MDHEN, CDR2 SYDVKM. This CDR3 contains 13 residues. The CDR3 protein is CASRIQGNQPQHF. CDR3 DNA: TGTGCCAGCAGGATACAGGGGAATCAGCCCCAGCATTTT.